This TCR beta chain is from a study of blood T cell repertoires in COVID-19. Per the original methods: The assay estimated nucleated cells by amplifying reference gene primers. The method was immunoSEQ multiplex PCR; TCRdb's version includes in-frame clones alone and lacks a portion of them. V, J and clone size are those of that table, while D and trimming were read from the DNA. The table lists 300,000 to 450,000 clones, around 87% of them singletons, with 1% to 1.5% in the top ten. Study members were between about 18 and 95 years old and lived in roughly 24 US regions. Two negative PCRs, clearance, or symptom resolution characterized the recovered Cohort 3 donors. The V end was cut by 4 bases, the J end by 11 bases, with 15 bases between. The CDR3 is 12 residues long.

The sequenced material came from PBMCs or T cells enriched from blood (not recorded which). The TCR comes from a man under 40 who had recovered from COVID-19. This chain joins TRBV5-3 and TRBJ1-1; D is uncertain. TRBV5-3 is an ORF for which the function is uncertain. CDR3 region: CARSTAHTLAFF. The CDR3 bases are TGTGCCAGAAGCACCGCGCATACCTTGGCTTTCTTT.